The sequence of this TCR beta chain was determined in a study of blood T cell repertoires in COVID-19. CDR1 and CDR2 (germline): SGHDT, YYEEEE. Deletions cut 0 bases from V and 4 bases from J, with 22 bases between. The CDR3 is 18 residues long. Using immunoSEQ multiplex PCR, the repertoire was profiled, and TCRdb retains in-frame clones only, with some absent. The sample lists over 45,000 clones, approximately 80% occurring once. The V call is TRBV5-6, the J call TRBJ1-2; tentative D call: TRBD1 (6 bases). The sequenced sample consisted of peripheral blood. The origin of this receptor is a human donor with active or convalescent COVID-19. The donor label of this sample is uncertain. CDR3 nucleotide sequence: TGTGCCAGCAGCTTGGGACCGTTACAGGGTCGGAAGGTCTATGGCTACACCTTC. This sequence encodes CASSLGPLQGRKVYGYTF.